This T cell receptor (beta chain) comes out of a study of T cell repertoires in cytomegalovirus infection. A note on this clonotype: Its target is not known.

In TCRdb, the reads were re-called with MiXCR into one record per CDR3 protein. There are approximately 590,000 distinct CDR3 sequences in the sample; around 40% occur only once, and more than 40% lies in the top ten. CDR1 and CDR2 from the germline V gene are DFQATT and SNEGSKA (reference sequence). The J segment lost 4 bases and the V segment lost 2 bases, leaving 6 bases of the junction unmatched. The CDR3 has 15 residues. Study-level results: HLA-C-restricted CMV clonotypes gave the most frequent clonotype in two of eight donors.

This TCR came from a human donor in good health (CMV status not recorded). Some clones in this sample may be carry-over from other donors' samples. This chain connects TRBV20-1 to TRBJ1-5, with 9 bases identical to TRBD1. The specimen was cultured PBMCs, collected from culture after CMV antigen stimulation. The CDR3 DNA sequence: TGCAGTGCTAGACTGGGGACAGGGCTAAATCAGCCCCAGCATTTT. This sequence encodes CSARLGTGLNQPQHF.